The entry that follows covers one TCR beta chain sequence. Its cognate antigen is unknown. A second PCR of about 7 to 11 cycles used a sample-barcoded 5' primer and a J-beta primer mix. Each cDNA molecule, via a template-switch adaptor with 12 random nucleotides, was tagged. One entry per CDR3 protein, called by TCRdb with MiXCR from the 5' RACE reads. Of 550,000 to 600,000 distinct CDR3 sequences in the sample, about 26% were seen once. These data come from a study of blood T cells in healthy people across ages. Study context: Template switching retrieved approximately one barcoded beta molecule for each two T cells.

The CDR3 has 14 amino acids. Per germline, CDR1 MNHEY and CDR2 SVGEGT. The V end was cut by 5 bases, the J end by 4 bases, with 11 bases between. Whole-study results and caveats: In long-lived donors, naive CD4+ cell counts and diversity exceeded those of aged donors.

The receptor was isolated from a woman between 70 and 85 years old in good health. The rearrangement uses TRBV6-2 or TRBV6-3 and TRBJ1-4; D not certain. Sequenced sample: blood. The DNA of the CDR3 is TGTGCCAGCAGTCCCAGGACCCTTAATGAAAAACTGTTTTTT. Residues: CASSPRTLNEKLFF.